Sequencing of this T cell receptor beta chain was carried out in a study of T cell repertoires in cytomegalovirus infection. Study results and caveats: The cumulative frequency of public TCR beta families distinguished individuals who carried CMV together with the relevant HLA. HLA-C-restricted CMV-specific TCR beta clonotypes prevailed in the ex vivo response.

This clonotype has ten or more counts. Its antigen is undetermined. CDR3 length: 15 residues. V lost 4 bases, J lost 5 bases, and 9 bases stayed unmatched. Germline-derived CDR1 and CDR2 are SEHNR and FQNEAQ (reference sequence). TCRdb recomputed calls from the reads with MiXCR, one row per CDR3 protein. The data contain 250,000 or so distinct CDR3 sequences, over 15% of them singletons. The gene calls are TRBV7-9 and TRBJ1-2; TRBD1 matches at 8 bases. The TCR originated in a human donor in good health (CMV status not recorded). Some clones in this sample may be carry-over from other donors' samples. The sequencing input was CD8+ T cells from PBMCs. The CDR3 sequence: CASSSQTGELYGYTF. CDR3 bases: TGTGCCAGCAGCTCACAGACAGGGGAATTGTATGGCTACACCTTC.